The 29 T cell receptor beta chains listed next were all sequenced from one sample in a study of blood T cells in healthy people across ages. A sample-barcoded 5' primer and a J-beta primer mix were used in a second PCR of roughly 7 to 11 cycles. TCRdb re-called the 5' RACE reads with MiXCR, one entry per CDR3 protein. In the table there are around 870,000 distinct CDR3 sequences, under 35% of which are singletons. The material sequenced was blood. Every receptor here comes from a woman of 80 years or more in good health.

The V and J genes are TRBV12-3 or TRBV12-4 and TRBJ2-3; possible D gene TRBD1, 6 bases. The V and J ends lost 0 bases and 4 bases respectively, with 11 bases between them. CDR3 length: 15 residues. CDR3 region: CASSLATGSADTQYF. The CDR3 nucleotides read TGTGCCAGCAGTTTAGCAACAGGGTCAGCAGATACGCAGTATTTT.

Comments on this clonotype: This may be a read error: a much more frequent sequence differs by one nucleotide. V and J are TRBV7-9 and TRBJ2-7; unclear D gene. The CDR3 spans 17 residues. Germline V gene data show CDR1 as SEHNR and CDR2 as FQNEAQ (reference sequence). The DNA of the CDR3 is TGTGCCGGCAGCTTATTGACTCGACTGAAGAAGTCCTACGAGCAGTACTTC. Amino acids: CAGSLLTRLKKSYEQYF.

This clonotype is a singleton in its sample. This chain links TRBV7-2 with TRBJ2-2; 7 bases fit TRBD1. This CDR3 has 15 amino acids. Germline values: CDR1 SGHTA, CDR2 FQGNSA. Trimming cost V 2 bases and J 9 bases; bases outside gene matches: 9. Here the CDR3 reads CASSLTTGHVRELFF. CDR3 in DNA: TGTGCCAGCAGCTTAACGACAGGGCATGTTCGGGAGCTGTTTTTT.

At least ten counts were recorded for this clonotype. This chain connects TRBV5-1 to TRBJ2-3; D remains unclear. Per the germline V gene, CDR1 is SGHRS and CDR2 is YFSETQ. Between the trimmed V and J ends, which lost 0 bases and 2 bases, there was a span of 7 bases. The CDR3 has 14 amino acids. CDR3 residues: CASSLDAITDTQYF. CDR3 bases: TGCGCCAGCAGCTTGGATGCAATCACAGATACGCAGTATTTT.

The gene calls are TRBV3-1 and TRBJ2-7, with a possible D match to TRBD2 (6 bases). This CDR3 comprises 17 residues. Germline assignment: CDR1 LGHDT and CDR2 YNNKEL (reference sequence). V shed 4 bases and J shed 3 bases, with 22 bases lying between them. CDR3 DNA sequence: TGTGCCAGCAGCCTACCCGGCGGGGCGAAGAGCCGCTACGAGCAGTACTTC. It is translated as CASSLPGGAKSRYEQYF.

In this sample, this clonotype turned up many times. CDR3 nucleotide sequence: TGTGCCAGCAGCCTCCGGACTAGCCGGGACCGGGGCAATGAGCAGTTCTTC. It codes for CASSLRTSRDRGNEQFF. The rearrangement joins TRBV7-9 to TRBJ2-1; 8 nucleotides align to TRBD2. Trimming at V came to 5 bases and at J to 6 bases, leaving 15 bases not matched to a gene. Germline V gene sequence: CDR1 SEHNR, CDR2 FQNEAQ (reference sequence). This CDR3 is 17 amino acids long.

The rearrangement joins TRBV29-1 to TRBJ1-3; no definite D call. The V gene lost 0 bases and the J gene lost 5 bases, with 2 bases spanning the gap. The CDR3 consists of 11 residues. Per the germline V gene, CDR1 is SQVTM and CDR2 is ANQGSEA. The CDR3, as DNA: TGCAGCGTTGAAGACAGAAACACCATATATTTT. This codes for CSVEDRNTIYF.

This clonotype was counted many times. The V and J genes are TRBV18 and TRBJ2-5; D gene unclear. The CDR3 has 13 amino acids. Germline CDR1 and CDR2: KGHSH and LQKENI. Trimming removed 8 bases from V and 5 bases from J, with 15 bases in between. CDR3 sequence: CASSPGSGETQYF. Here the CDR3 DNA reads TGTGCCAGCAGCCCCGGATCCGGGGAGACCCAGTACTTC.

The chain couples TRBV12-3 or TRBV12-4 to TRBJ2-1; D gene ambiguous. The CDR3 runs to 15 residues. Trimming pared 8 bases from V and 4 bases from J, leaving 18 bases between. The DNA for the CDR3 is TGTGCCAGCTGCCCGTCGCGACGGCTTTACAATGAGCAGTTCTTC. The encoded protein is CASCPSRRLYNEQFF.

About this clonotype: Germline is not matched at one junction end, which may reflect a read error. The chain joins TRBV12-3 or TRBV12-4 to TRBJ2-5; the D gene could be TRBD1 or TRBD2 (6 bases each). CDR3 length: 13 amino acids. The CDR3 coding sequence is TGTGTCAGCAGCTCATTCAGGGGAGGTGAGCAGTACTTC. Amino acid sequence: CVSSSFRGGEQYF.

For this clonotype: This may come from a read error, since a much larger clone is one base off. J is TRBJ1-1 and V is TRBV7-2, with D tentatively TRBD1 (6 bases). Per germline, CDR1 SGHTA and CDR2 FQGNSA. This CDR3 spans 15 amino acids. CDR3 sequence (DNA): TGTGCCAGCAGCTTATCGCCAAGCCGGGACACTGGAGCTTTCTTT. It specifies CASSLSPSRDTGAFF.

Concerning this clonotype itself: A clone one base away is much larger, so this may be a read error. V is TRBV25-1 and J is TRBJ2-3; D is ambiguous. Germline CDR1 and CDR2: MGHDK and SYGVNS. V was trimmed by 4 bases and J by 7 bases, leaving 12 bases between them. The CDR3 sequence is 13 residues long. DNA for the CDR3: TGTGCCAGCAGTGCCGATCCTAGGAATACGCAGTATTTT. Amino acids: CASSADPRNTQYF.

The V call is TRBV29-1, the J call TRBJ2-7, with 9 bases aligning to TRBD2. The CDR3 length is 16 residues. Unmatched junction bases numbered 9, after V lost 0 bases and J lost 3 bases. Germline V lookup: CDR1 SQVTM, CDR2 ANQGSEA. CDR3: CSVEDQLAGSGYEQYF. The DNA of the CDR3 is TGCAGCGTTGAAGACCAACTAGCGGGCTCCGGCTACGAGCAGTACTTC.

On this clonotype itself: Being one base from a much bigger clone, this may be a read error. The rearrangement uses TRBV28 and TRBJ2-5; D is possibly TRBD1 (5 bases). Trimming pared 7 bases from V and 12 bases from J, leaving 24 bases between. The CDR3 loop spans 14 amino acids. Germline V gene data show CDR1 as MDHEN and CDR2 as SYDVKM. This chain's CDR3 is CASTRSTDISPEYF. In DNA, the CDR3 is TGTGCCAGCACCCGGTCTACGGACATTTCCCCGGAGTACTTC.

This clonotype was counted ten times or more. The chain is built from TRBV7-2 and TRBJ2-7, with TRBD2 matching 8 bases. V lost 5 bases to trimming and J lost 4 bases; unmatched junction nucleotides: 7. The germline V gene has CDR1 SGHTA and CDR2 FQGNSA. CDR3 length equals 14 residues. The CDR3 region is CASSQSGGAYEQYF. DNA of the CDR3: TGTGCCAGCAGCCAAAGCGGGGGAGCATACGAGCAGTACTTC.

This chain uses TRBV3-1 with TRBJ2-7; D may be TRBD1 or TRBD2 (5 bases each). The CDR3 totals 15 residues. Germline values: CDR1 LGHDT, CDR2 YNNKEL (reference sequence). V lost 1 base and J 4 bases, leaving 14 bases between the germline ends. CDR3: CASSQGRGDAYEQYF. As DNA, the CDR3 is TGTGCCAGCAGCCAAGGACGAGGGGACGCGTACGAGCAGTACTTC.

This chain connects TRBV29-1 to TRBJ1-1, with D possibly being TRBD1 (5 bases). The V and J ends lost 1 base and 1 base respectively, with 13 bases between them. CDR1 and CDR2 (germline): SQVTM, ANQGSEA. This CDR3 spans 15 amino acids. The CDR3 reads CSVEGGRGWNTEAFF. The CDR3 DNA sequence: TGCAGCGTTGAAGGCGGGAGGGGTTGGAACACTGAAGCTTTCTTT.

For this clonotype: At one end the junction does not follow the germline gene, possibly because of a read error. This sequence joins TRBV2 and TRBJ1-4; TRBD1 might be the D (6 bases). Looked up from germline, CDR1 is SNHLY and CDR2 is FYNNEI. CDR3 size: 13 residues. CDR3 coding DNA: TGTGCCAGCGTTACAGGGAAGGGGGAAAAACGGTTTTTT. Its translation: CASVTGKGEKRFF. The entire variable domain, with the rest obtained from reference TRBV2 and TRBJ1-4, is as follows: EPEVTQTPSHQVTQMGQEVILRCVPISNHLYFYWYRQILGQKVEFLVSFYNNEISEKSEIFDDQFSVERPDGSNFTLKIRSTKLEDSAMYFCASVTGKGEKRFFGSGTQLSVL.

This clonotype has a handful of counts. This could be a read error, since a much larger clone is one nucleotide away. V is TRBV7-2 and J is TRBJ2-1; TRBD2 matches at 12 bases. The CDR3 has 17 amino acids. V lost 4 bases to trimming and J lost 2 bases; unmatched junction nucleotides: 6. Germline CDR1 SGHTA, CDR2 FQGNSA. The CDR3 DNA reads as TGTGCCAGCAGCTCCGCTAGCGGGGGGGCTCCCTACAATGAGCAGTTCTTC. Its translation is CASSSASGGAPYNEQFF.

This clonotype was observed a few times. The genes are TRBV11-2 and TRBJ2-6, with no clear D. This CDR3 is 11 amino acids long. Per the germline V gene, CDR1 is SGHAT and CDR2 is FQNNGV. V was pared by 5 bases and J by 12 bases, with 8 bases between. CDR3 sequence (DNA): TGTGCCAGCAGCCCGTTCTCCGTCCTGACTTTC. As protein: CASSPFSVLTF.

The V and J genes are TRBV5-1 and TRBJ1-1, with a tentative D call TRBD1 (6 bases). Germline CDR1 and CDR2: SGHRS and YFSETQ. V lost 0 bases and J 0 bases, leaving 12 bases between the germline ends. The CDR3 has 16 amino acids. The CDR3 nucleotides read TGCGCCAGCAGCTTGGGGCAGGGGAGGATGAACACTGAAGCTTTCTTT. Protein product: CASSLGQGRMNTEAFF.

This clonotype was detected ten times or more. The rearrangement links TRBV12-5 to TRBJ2-3, with D perhaps matching TRBD1 (5 bases). Trimming removed 1 base from V and 0 bases from J, with 5 bases in between. Germline CDR1 reads LGHNT; CDR2 reads FRNRAP. The length of the CDR3 is 14 residues. For the CDR3, the DNA is TGTGCTAGTGGTTTGGGACAGAGCACAGATACGCAGTATTTT. Translation gives CASGLGQSTDTQYF.

The CDR3, as DNA: TGTGCCAGCAGCTTAGCAGGGGCGGGAGGGGAGACCCAGTACTTC. It specifies CASSLAGAGGETQYF. The chain recombines TRBV7-8 with TRBJ2-5, with 9 bases that match TRBD2. The V segment lost 0 bases and the J segment 5 bases; nucleotides outside the gene matches: 4. The CDR3 loop spans 15 amino acids. From germline, CDR1 is SGHVS and CDR2 FQNEAQ.

Many counts were recorded for this clonotype. This chain joins TRBV7-8 and TRBJ2-7; 8 bases align to TRBD1. Germline V gene lookup returns CDR1 SGHVS and CDR2 FQNEAQ. Trimming took 2 bases from V and 2 from J; bases not matched to a gene: 2. This CDR3 has 14 amino acids. CDR3 nucleotide sequence: TGTGCCAGCAGCTTACAGGGGGCAGCCTACGAGCAGTACTTC. Residues: CASSLQGAAYEQYF.

The chain recombines TRBV28 with TRBJ2-1; 7 positions match TRBD1. The J call may be mistaken, given a closer DNA end match to TRBJ2-7. CDR1 and CDR2 from the germline V gene are MDHEN and SYDVKM. CDR3 length: 15 residues. CDR3 amino acids: CASSSPGQSYNEQYF. The CDR3 bases are TGTGCCAGCAGTTCTCCGGGACAGTCCTACAATGAGCAGTACTTC.

This clonotype appeared once. The CDR3 region has the DNA TGTGCCAGCAGCCAAGAAGACCCGAACACTGAAGCTTTCTTT. It translates to CASSQEDPNTEAFF. The chain combines TRBV4-2 with TRBJ1-1; D is ambiguous. The V and J ends lost 0 bases and 1 base respectively, with 6 bases between them. The CDR3 has 14 residues. Germline V gene data show CDR1 as LGHNA and CDR2 as YNFKEQ.

This clonotype was seen only a few times. Since a much larger clone is just one base distant, this may be a read error. The chain carries TRBV6-2 or TRBV6-3 and TRBJ2-7, with 8 bases matching TRBD2. With 2 bases clipped from V and 7 bases from J, the junction kept 7 bases outside the gene matches. The CDR3 totals 14 residues. The V gene's germline CDR1 is MNHEY and CDR2 SVGEGT. As DNA, the CDR3 is TGTGCCAGCAGTTACGCGGGGGGTTACAATGAGCAGTACTTC. The encoded protein is CASSYAGGYNEQYF.

This clonotype was seen a few times. This clone may be a read error of a much larger clone one base away. CDR3 amino acids: CANSPSTAGAREQFF. CDR3 sequence (DNA): TGTGCCAACAGCCCCTCAACCGCTGGCGCACGCGAGCAGTTCTTC. The V gene is TRBV9, the J gene TRBJ2-1; D is unresolved. CDR1 is SGDLS and CDR2 is YYNGEE in the germline V gene. This CDR3 has 15 amino acids.

This sequence joins TRBV2 and TRBJ2-7; 10 nucleotides line up with TRBD2. Germline V gives CDR1 SNHLY, CDR2 FYNNEI. The trim removed 5 bases at V and 7 bases at J, leaving 5 bases unmatched. The CDR3 runs to 13 residues. CDR3 coding DNA: TGTGCCAGCAGTAGCGGGGGGGGGCATGAGCAGTACTTC. As protein: CASSSGGGHEQYF.